These 14 T cell receptor beta chains originate from one sample sequenced in a study of blood T cell repertoires in COVID-19. Clones were read by immunoSEQ multiplex PCR, and TCRdb kept only the in-frame ones, dropping some. This sample has 90,000 to 120,000 clones, with approximately 85% found just once. Specimen: peripheral blood. These receptors came from a human donor in a cohort sampled during active COVID-19.

The chain links TRBV7-9 to TRBJ2-7, with 9 positions matching TRBD2. Germline V gene data show CDR1 as SEHNR and CDR2 as FQNEAQ (reference sequence). Losses at the gene ends were 5 bases for V and 1 base for J; bases not matched to a gene: 6. This CDR3 has 15 residues. CDR3 nucleotides: TGTGCCAGCAGCGTCGGGGCGGGAGGGTCCTACGAGCAGTACTTC. Translation: CASSVGAGGSYEQYF.

The genes are TRBV5-1 and TRBJ2-5, with D hard to call. The CDR3 extends over 13 amino acids. Germline values: CDR1 SGHRS, CDR2 YFSETQ. V lost 0 bases and J lost 1, with 4 bases in between. The CDR3 protein is CASSLVAQETQYF. In DNA, the CDR3 is TGCGCCAGCAGCTTGGTAGCCCAAGAGACCCAGTACTTC.

The rearrangement links TRBV13 to TRBJ2-7; a possible D gene is TRBD2 (6 bases). Germline lookup yields CDR1 PRHDT and CDR2 FYEKMQ (reference sequence). The CDR3 is 15 residues long. Trimming took 5 bases from V and 2 from J, leaving 16 bases between them. The CDR3 coding sequence is TGTGCCAGCAGCCGAACCGGGGGTGGTGCCTACGAGCAGTACTTC. Amino acids: CASSRTGGGAYEQYF.

The chain joins TRBV5-6 to TRBJ1-1; 11 bases map to TRBD1. The CDR3 loop spans 16 amino acids. With 4 bases clipped from V and 4 bases from J, the junction kept 9 bases outside the gene matches. Germline V gives CDR1 SGHDT, CDR2 YYEEEE. CDR3 nucleotides: TGTGCCAGCAGCGCCGGGACAGGGGGATTGAGCACTGAAGCTTTCTTT. This encodes CASSAGTGGLSTEAFF.

This clone was picked up one time. V gene TRBV19 combines with J gene TRBJ1-2; 7 bases align to TRBD1. This CDR3 has 13 residues. The V and J ends lost 3 bases and 5 bases, in that order; junction bases with no gene match: 3. Germline CDR1 LNHDA, CDR2 SQIVND (reference sequence). As DNA, the CDR3 is TGTGCCAGTAGTATGGGACAGCCTTATGGCTACACCTTC. As protein: CASSMGQPYGYTF.

The V and J genes are TRBV5-4 and TRBJ1-4, with D perhaps TRBD1 (6 bases). Germline V gene data show CDR1 as SGHNT and CDR2 as YYREEE (reference sequence). Trimming removed 4 bases at V and 5 bases at J, with 15 bases between. This CDR3 is 15 amino acids long. This CDR3 is CASSQRGGGNEKLFF. CDR3 DNA sequence: TGTGCCAGCAGCCAGCGGGGAGGGGGGAATGAAAAACTGTTTTTT.

The chain is built from TRBV4-1 and TRBJ2-7; 9 bases are shared with TRBD2. The CDR3 length is 16 residues. The junction had 7 bases not matched to a gene; V was cut back by 1 base and J by 3 bases. CDR1 is MGHRA and CDR2 is YSYEKL in the germline V gene. The CDR3 region has the DNA TGCGCCAGCAGCCAAGTTCCGAGCGGGGGGAACTACGAGCAGTACTTC. Its translation: CASSQVPSGGNYEQYF.

The V call is TRBV27, the J call TRBJ1-3; D gene ambiguous. V was pared by 5 bases and J by 4 bases, with 12 bases between. CDR1 MNHEY and CDR2 SMNVEV come from the germline V gene (reference sequence). The CDR3 sequence is 14 residues long. CDR3 DNA: TGTGCCAGCAGTGTCCGGGAGAGGGGAAACACCATATATTTT. As protein: CASSVRERGNTIYF.

This chain joins TRBV18 and TRBJ2-1; 10 bases match TRBD2. The CDR3 has 16 residues. Germline-derived CDR1 and CDR2 are KGHSH and LQKENI. V dropped 6 bases and J dropped 0; count of bases not matched to a gene: 5. Here the CDR3 reads CASSPLAGDSYNEQFF. The CDR3 coding sequence is TGTGCCAGCTCGCCTCTAGCGGGAGACTCCTACAATGAGCAGTTCTTC.

This clone was recorded many times. The chain has TRBV5-1 and TRBJ2-3; TRBD2 matches 9 bases. Looked up from germline, CDR1 is SGHRS and CDR2 is YFSETQ. CDR3 length: 14 residues. After removal of 6 bases from V and 2 bases from J, the junction contained 4 bases not matched to a gene. CDR3 DNA: TGCGCCAGCAAGACTAGCGGAACCACAGATACGCAGTATTTT. It specifies CASKTSGTTDTQYF.

J is TRBJ2-1 and V is TRBV7-3; possible D gene TRBD1, 5 bases. The CDR3 runs 13 residues. Germline CDR1 SGHTA, CDR2 FQGTGA. V was trimmed by 3 bases and J by 8 bases, leaving 11 bases between them. The CDR3 spells CASSFGQGDEQFF. CDR3 sequence (DNA): TGTGCCAGCAGCTTTGGGCAGGGTGATGAGCAGTTCTTC.

This chain links TRBV9 with TRBJ2-5; weak D call: TRBD1 (5 bases). The CDR3 has 16 amino acids. The germline gives CDR1 SGDLS, CDR2 YYNGEE. Trimming removed 0 bases from V and 0 bases from J, with 12 bases in between. For the CDR3, the DNA is TGTGCCAGCAGCGTAGGGGGCAGAATGTACCAAGAGACCCAGTACTTC. It codes for CASSVGGRMYQETQYF.

This rearrangement joins TRBV12-5 to TRBJ2-2; the match to TRBD1 covers 7 bases. V was clipped by 6 bases and J by 0 bases; unmatched bases: 7. The CDR3 contains 16 residues. In germline, CDR1 is LGHNT, CDR2 FRNRAP. Here the CDR3 reads CASGVGQLTNTGELFF. The CDR3 DNA reads TGTGCTAGTGGGGTGGGACAGCTTACGAACACCGGGGAGCTGTTTTTT.

The rearrangement links TRBV10-3 to TRBJ1-2, with 9 positions matching TRBD1. The germline gives CDR1 ENHRY, CDR2 SYGVKD. The CDR3 covers 16 residues. V dropped 6 bases and J dropped 4; count of bases not matched to a gene: 12. The CDR3 sequence: CAIRSFTGGKSYGYTF. The CDR3 coding sequence is TGTGCCATCAGAAGTTTTACAGGGGGCAAGAGCTATGGCTACACCTTC.